The rows below give T cell receptor beta chains drawn from one sample of a study of technical replicates of blood from a handful of donors. Clones were read by immunoSEQ multiplex PCR, and TCRdb kept only the in-frame ones, dropping some. This sample has around 84,000 clones; roughly 98% occur once, and the top ten carry approximately 0.15%. What was sequenced was T cells isolated from PBMCs. The receptors here all came from a human donor in good health. Each CDR3 is given with its conserved first and last residue. A D gene is named only where the DNA matches it firmly. A row's size may be missing; if present it is once, few, many or a size class.

j_gene,abundance,d_gene,v_gene,CDR3nt,CDR3aa
TRBJ2-7,.,TRBD1,TRBV10-2,TGCGCCAGCAGCCGGGACAGAGCCTACGAGCAGTACTTC,CASSRDRAYEQYF
TRBJ2-1,.,TRBD2,TRBV7-9,TGTGCCAGCAGCCCACTAGCGGGGGGGTTGTCCTACAATGAGCAGTTCTTC,CASSPLAGGLSYNEQFF
TRBJ1-6,.,.,TRBV18,TGTGCCAGCTCGCTAAACAGGGATTTCAATTCACCCCTCCACTTT,CASSLNRDFNSPLHF
TRBJ1-1,.,.,TRBV9,TGTGCCAGCAGCGTAGGTCTCTCGGGGAACACTGAAGCTTTCTTT,CASSVGLSGNTEAFF
TRBJ2-1,.,TRBD1,TRBV5-1,TGCGCCAGCAGCTTACAGGGGAGCTCCTACAATGAGCAGTTCTTC,CASSLQGSSYNEQFF
TRBJ1-5,once,.,TRBV10-3,TGTGCCATCACTAAGGACGGGAAACAAGAAAATCAGCCCCAGCATTTT,CAITKDGKQENQPQHF
TRBJ1-2,.,.,TRBV27,TGTGCCAGCACCCAATTGGGTCACAGCTATGGCTACACCTTC,CASTQLGHSYGYTF
TRBJ2-3,.,.,TRBV5-1,TGCGCCAGCAGCCTAGGGGGTAAACCCACAGATACGCAGTATTTT,CASSLGGKPTDTQYF
TRBJ2-1,.,.,TRBV5-6,TGTGCCAGCAGCTTCCGCGAGACTAGGTCCTACAATGAGCAGTTCTTC,CASSFRETRSYNEQFF
TRBJ2-1,.,.,TRBV11-1,TGTGCCAGCAGCTTCAGGGTTCAAGCGTATGAGCAGTTCTTC,CASSFRVQAYEQFF
TRBJ2-1,.,TRBD2,TRBV27,TGTGCCAGCAGTTCCGGGACTAGCGGGAGATATGAGCAGTTCTTC,CASSSGTSGRYEQFF
TRBJ1-4,.,TRBD1,TRBV19,TGTGCCAGTAGTATCGCACAGGGGAGGAGGTGGGAAAAACTGTTTTTT,CASSIAQGRRWEKLFF
TRBJ2-7,.,.,TRBV7-6,TGTGCCAGTTCACAACAGGTCTCCTACGAGCAGTACTTC,CASSQQVSYEQYF
TRBJ2-3,.,TRBD1,TRBV11-2,TGTGCCAGCAGCCCCCTCTCTGGGACAGGGGTCACAGATACGCAGTATTTT,CASSPLSGTGVTDTQYF